The T cell receptor beta chain under discussion was sequenced for a study of response to subunit inactivated influenza vaccine. In regard to this clonotype: Its specificity is not known.

Study-level findings and limits: Authors suggested seasonal influenza vaccinations each recruit few new T cells.

Looked up from germline, CDR1 is SGHAT and CDR2 is FQNNGV. V was shortened by 1 base and J by 2 bases, with 14 bases between the two germline ends. CDR3 length: 16 amino acids. TCRdb analysed the RT-PCR reads with MiXCR anew, one entry per CDR3 protein. The data show 650,000 to 700,000 distinct CDR3 sequences, 15% to 19% seen once. The V gene is TRBV11-2, the J gene TRBJ1-1; no clear D. The clonotype originates from a man in his forties or fifties who received an inactivated influenza vaccine. Sequencing was performed on PBMCs from blood, taken about 12 days after vaccination. CDR3 amino acids: CASSLVPDLANTEAFF. In DNA, the CDR3 is TGTGCCAGCAGCTTAGTCCCGGACTTAGCAAACACTGAAGCTTTCTTT.